A single sample gave rise to the 20 T cell receptor beta chains below, sequenced in a study of CD8 T cells in ankylosing spondylitis. TCRdb processed the 5' RACE reads anew with MiXCR; each CDR3 protein has one entry. The sample lists fewer than 250,000 distinct CDR3 sequences, approximately 30% occurring once. The sequencing sample was made of blood, either unsorted or a sorted T cell fraction (not recorded which). The receptors originated from a male donor with ankylosing spondylitis or in good health (not recorded which).

The V call is TRBV20-1, the J call TRBJ2-2; D perhaps matches TRBD1 (5 bases). The CDR3 is 15 amino acids. Trimming shortened V by 1 base and J by 0 bases, and 9 bases separated the two germline ends. Germline V lookup: CDR1 DFQATT, CDR2 SNEGSKA (reference sequence). The CDR3 coding sequence is TGCAGTGCTAGAGCGGACACAGCGAACACCGGGGAGCTGTTTTTT. This gives the protein CSARADTANTGELFF.

This chain links TRBV5-1 with TRBJ2-3; D gene unclear. The germline V and J ends were trimmed by 0 bases and 6 bases, with 11 bases remaining between them. The CDR3 has 14 residues. Per the germline V gene, CDR1 is SGHRS and CDR2 is YFSETQ. CDR3 loop: CASSLEVLRDTQYF. CDR3 nucleotides: TGCGCCAGCAGCTTGGAAGTGCTGAGGGATACGCAGTATTTT.

This clonotype was detected a few times. The chain employs TRBV25-1 and TRBJ2-7; possibly TRBD1 or TRBD2 for D (5 bases each). This CDR3 region has 15 residues. The V gene lost 5 bases and the J gene lost 5 bases, with 19 bases spanning the gap. Looked up from germline, CDR1 is MGHDK and CDR2 is SYGVNS. CDR3 residues: CASSPSWGNFNEQYF. CDR3 sequence (DNA): TGTGCCAGCAGTCCGTCGTGGGGGAATTTTAACGAGCAGTACTTC.

The chain carries TRBV15 and TRBJ1-5, with no clear D. The CDR3 covers 12 residues. Germline V gene lookup returns CDR1 LNHNV and CDR2 YYDKDF (reference sequence). V was trimmed by 1 base and J by 5 bases, leaving 3 bases between them. CDR3 loop: CATSRVYQPQHF. CDR3 nucleotides: TGTGCCACCAGCAGAGTTTATCAGCCCCAGCATTTT.

V gene TRBV12-3 or TRBV12-4 combines with J gene TRBJ2-5; D gene ambiguous. The CDR3 has 12 amino acids. The V and J ends lost 6 bases and 7 bases respectively, with 12 bases between them. The CDR3 is CASRKVVGTQYF. Here the CDR3 DNA reads TGTGCCAGCAGAAAAGTTGTCGGGACCCAGTACTTC.

The genes are TRBV20-1 and TRBJ1-4; possible D gene TRBD1, 5 bases. V was pared by 6 bases and J by 10 bases, with 15 bases between. This CDR3 contains 12 residues. Germline V CDR1 and CDR2: DFQATT, SNEGSKA (reference sequence). The CDR3 DNA reads as TGCAGTGCCTCAGATGGGGCTCCAAAACTGTTTTTT. Protein: CSASDGAPKLFF.

This sequence joins TRBV20-1 and TRBJ2-5; D not certain. CDR3 length: 15 amino acids. CDR1 is DFQATT, CDR2 SNEGSKA, per germline (reference sequence). Trimming stripped 5 bases from V and 4 bases from J, with 20 bases between. CDR3 nucleotide sequence: TGCAGTGCTCCCATTCGAGGAAGAGAAGGAGAGACCCAGTACTTC. Protein: CSAPIRGREGETQYF.

This clonotype was recorded a few times. The V and J genes are TRBV12-3 or TRBV12-4 and TRBJ1-1; the D is unclear. This CDR3 spans 10 amino acids. Trimming cost V 2 bases and J 5 bases, with 0 bases left between them. The CDR3: CASSLTEAFF. In DNA form, the CDR3 reads TGTGCCAGCAGTTTAACTGAAGCTTTCTTT.

The chain joins TRBV6-5 to TRBJ2-5; 13 positions match TRBD2. V lost 2 bases to trimming and J lost 1 base; unmatched junction nucleotides: 10. This CDR3 is built from 19 residues. Per the germline V gene, CDR1 is MNHEY and CDR2 is SVGAGI. Here the CDR3 DNA reads TGTGCCAGCAGTTACGACCCTGGACTAGCGGGGGACCTCCAAGAGACCCAGTACTTC. Translated, it gives CASSYDPGLAGDLQETQYF.

This clonotype appeared a single time. The V gene is TRBV5-1, the J gene TRBJ2-2, with a tentative D call TRBD2 (5 bases). The CDR3 consists of 13 residues. Trimming took 2 bases from V and 6 from J, leaving 8 bases between them. The V gene's germline CDR1 is SGHRS and CDR2 YFSETQ. CDR3 residues: CASSFEGAGELFF. In DNA, the CDR3 is TGCGCCAGCAGCTTTGAGGGCGCCGGGGAGCTGTTTTTT.

V gene TRBV5-1 combines with J gene TRBJ1-1; D is perhaps TRBD1 (5 bases). The CDR3 is 16 residues long. The V end lost 0 bases, the J end lost 5 bases, and 17 bases lay between the germline ends. Germline V lookup: CDR1 SGHRS, CDR2 YFSETQ. CDR3 residues: CASSLASVAGTTEAFF. In DNA form, the CDR3 reads TGCGCCAGCAGCTTGGCCTCGGTAGCCGGGACGACTGAAGCTTTCTTT.

The chain employs TRBV27 and TRBJ2-3, with TRBD1 identical over 9 bases. V gave up 4 bases and J gave up 2 bases; unmatched junction bases: 10. Germline assignment: CDR1 MNHEY and CDR2 SMNVEV (reference sequence). The CDR3 is 17 residues long. CDR3: CASSWDVGTGLTDTQYF. DNA for the CDR3: TGTGCCAGCAGTTGGGATGTAGGGACAGGGCTCACAGATACGCAGTATTTT.

This clonotype was seen only once. The chain's CDR3 is CASSQGKRAEQFF. The DNA for the CDR3 is TGTGCCAGCAGCCAAGGTAAAAGGGCTGAGCAGTTCTTC. The chain employs TRBV3-1 and TRBJ2-1; D call uncertain. CDR3 length: 13 amino acids. With 1 base removed from V and 9 bases from J, the gap between germline ends came to 10 bases. Per germline, CDR1 LGHDT and CDR2 YNNKEL (reference sequence).

This clonotype appeared a few times. The genes are TRBV20-1 and TRBJ2-2; 7 bases map to TRBD1. The germline CDR1 and CDR2 sequences are DFQATT and SNEGSKA (reference sequence). CDR3 length: 14 residues. The J segment lost 5 bases and the V segment lost 6 bases, leaving 9 bases of the junction unmatched. CDR3 bases: TGCAGTGCCAGGCGAGGGGGCTGGACCGGGGAGCTGTTTTTT. Its translation: CSARRGGWTGELFF.

The V call is TRBV20-1, the J call TRBJ2-5, with TRBD2 matching 7 bases. V shed 6 bases, J shed 5 bases, and the junction held 9 bases outside the gene matches. This CDR3 has 13 residues. CDR1 DFQATT and CDR2 SNEGSKA come from the germline V gene (reference sequence). CDR3 region: CSAPPRGTETQYF. In DNA, the CDR3 is TGCAGTGCCCCCCCGCGGGGGACCGAGACCCAGTACTTC.

V usage is TRBV20-1 and J usage is TRBJ2-3; D is ambiguous. Per the germline V gene, CDR1 is DFQATT and CDR2 is SNEGSKA (reference sequence). The CDR3 covers 12 residues. Deletions cut 2 bases from V and 4 bases from J, with 7 bases between. The CDR3 DNA reads TGCAGTGCTAGACCTTCCGCAGATACGCAGTATTTT. This sequence encodes CSARPSADTQYF.

V usage is TRBV20-1 and J usage is TRBJ1-2; D gene unclear. Trimming stripped 0 bases from V and 4 bases from J, with 9 bases between. CDR1 is DFQATT and CDR2 is SNEGSKA in the germline V gene (reference sequence). This CDR3 has 13 amino acids. CDR3 residues: CSARDDGSYGYTF. The CDR3 nucleotides read TGCAGTGCTAGAGATGACGGGTCCTATGGCTACACCTTC.

This sequence joins TRBV7-2 and TRBJ2-7, with a weak D call TRBD1 (6 bases). CDR1 and CDR2 (germline): SGHTA, FQGNSA. V lost 4 bases to trimming and J lost 0 bases, with 13 bases between them. The CDR3 covers 15 residues. CDR3 bases: TGTGCCAGCAGCTGGGGGACAACGGGCTCCTACGAGCAGTACTTC. This codes for CASSWGTTGSYEQYF.

This clonotype was detected only a few times. The chain couples TRBV6-5 to TRBJ1-1; D is perhaps TRBD1 (6 bases). V dropped 2 bases and J dropped 0 bases, with 7 bases sitting between them. Germline V gene data show CDR1 as MNHEY and CDR2 as SVGAGI. This CDR3 spans 14 amino acids. DNA for the CDR3: TGTGCCAGCAGTTACGACAGGTTGAACACTGAAGCTTTCTTT. It specifies CASSYDRLNTEAFF.

Many counts were recorded for this clonotype. This chain connects TRBV5-1 to TRBJ1-1; 10 positions agree with TRBD1. Germline V lookup: CDR1 SGHRS, CDR2 YFSETQ. V was clipped by 2 bases and J by 5 bases; unmatched bases: 6. This CDR3 comprises 15 residues. The CDR3 loop reads CASSFRQGASTEAFF. As DNA, the CDR3 is TGCGCCAGCAGCTTTCGACAGGGGGCGAGTACTGAAGCTTTCTTT.